The 8 T cell receptor beta chains presented below share a single source sample, sequenced in a study of T cells in localized non-small cell lung cancer. Clones were sequenced by immunoSEQ multiplex PCR, and TCRdb holds only the in-frame ones, with some missing. The sample consists of approximately 1,500 clones, roughly 33% of them appearing once. Specimen: normal lung tissue next to the tumor, collected before any cancer treatment. These receptors came from a female donor older than 55 with stage I lung adenocarcinoma.

By sample share, this clone is large. The genes are TRBV6-8 and TRBJ2-2; 14 bases are a match to TRBD2. This CDR3 is built from 15 residues. Germline V lookup: CDR1 MNHGY, CDR2 SAAAGT. J lost 7 bases, V lost 6 bases, and 4 bases had no gene match. The CDR3 nucleotides read TGTGCCAGCAGAGGGACTAGCGGGGGTATCGGGGAGCTGTTTTTT. Translating it yields CASRGTSGGIGELFF.

This clone occurred a few times. This sequence joins TRBV12-2 and TRBJ1-1. TRBV12-2 is a recognized pseudogene. CDR3 size: 23 residues. DNA of the CDR3: TGTGCAAGTCGCCCCGCCCGGTCGGGGACTAGAGATCACGTCGCCACTATGAACACTGAAGCTTTCTTT. The encoded protein is CASRPARSGTRDHVATMNTEAFF.

The CDR3 reads CASTRGQGAYNTEAFF. The CDR3 DNA follows: TGTGCCAGCACTAGGGGACAGGGGGCCTATAACACTGAAGCTTTCTTT. The chain carries TRBV6-8 and TRBJ1-1, with TRBD1 matching 12 bases. The ends lost 7 bases at V and 2 bases at J; junction bases unmatched: 8. The CDR3 covers 16 residues. Germline CDR1 reads MNHGY; CDR2 reads SAAAGT.

This clone ranks as medium-sized. The chain is built from TRBV11-3 and TRBJ2-2; a possible D gene is TRBD1 (5 bases). V lost 2 bases and J 2 bases, leaving 15 bases between the germline ends. Germline V gives CDR1 SGHNT, CDR2 YENEEA. The CDR3 loop spans 17 amino acids. Here the CDR3 DNA reads TGTGCCAGCAGCTTACTCGGTAGGGGCTACAACACCGGGGAGCTGTTTTTT. It encodes CASSLLGRGYNTGELFF.

The V and J genes are TRBV11-3 and TRBJ2-3; D gene uncertain. The V gene lost 0 bases and the J gene lost 2 bases, with 6 bases spanning the gap. Germline CDR1 is SGHNT and CDR2 is YENEEA. The CDR3 is 14 residues long. CDR3 nucleotides: TGTGCCAGCAGCTTAGATGGACCCACAGATACGCAGTATTTT. Its protein is CASSLDGPTDTQYF. The full variable domain, completed using reference TRBV11-3 and TRBJ2-3, is EAGVVQSPRYKIIEKKQPVAFWCNPISGHNTLYWYLQNLGQGPELLIRYENEEAVDDSQLPKDRFSAERLKGVDSTLKIQPAELGDSAVYLCASSLDGPTDTQYFGPGTRLTVL.

This clone was picked up a small number of times. The chain uses TRBV6-8 and TRBJ2-7, with TRBD2 as a possible D gene (6 bases). Germline CDR1 is MNHGY and CDR2 is SAAAGT. The CDR3 loop spans 15 amino acids. V was pared by 8 bases and J by 3 bases, with 20 bases between. The CDR3 loop is CASSRGGASFYEQYF. CDR3 sequence (DNA): TGTGCCAGCTCCCGAGGAGGGGCTAGCTTCTACGAGCAGTACTTC.

This chain joins TRBV28 and TRBJ1-5; D gene ambiguous. CDR1 and CDR2 from the germline V gene are MDHEN and SYDVKM. The CDR3 is 12 residues long. The germline V and J ends were trimmed by 6 bases and 3 bases, with 6 bases remaining between them. CDR3: CASSPPNQPQHF. CDR3 nucleotides: TGTGCCAGCAGCCCCCCCAATCAGCCCCAGCATTTT.

This clone is medium-sized within its sample. The chain employs TRBV9 and TRBJ1-1; no definite D call. The CDR3 has 14 amino acids. V lost 5 bases and J lost 1, with 12 bases in between. Germline V CDR1 and CDR2: SGDLS, YYNGEE. This CDR3 reads CASRIIISNTEAFF. Written as DNA, the CDR3 is TGTGCCAGCAGGATTATAATCTCGAACACTGAAGCTTTCTTT.